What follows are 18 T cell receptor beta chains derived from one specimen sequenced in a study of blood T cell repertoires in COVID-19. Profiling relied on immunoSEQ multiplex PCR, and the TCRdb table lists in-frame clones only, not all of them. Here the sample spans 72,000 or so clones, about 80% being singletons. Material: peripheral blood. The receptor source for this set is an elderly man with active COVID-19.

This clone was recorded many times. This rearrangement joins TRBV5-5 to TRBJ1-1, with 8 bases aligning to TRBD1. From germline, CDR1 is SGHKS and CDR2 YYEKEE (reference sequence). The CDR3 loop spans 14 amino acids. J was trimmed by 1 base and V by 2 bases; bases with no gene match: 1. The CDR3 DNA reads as TGTGCCAGCAGCTTTACAGGGGGGAACACTGAAGCTTTCTTT. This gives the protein CASSFTGGNTEAFF. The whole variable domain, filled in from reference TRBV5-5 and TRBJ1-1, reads DAGVTQSPTHLIKTRGQQVTLRCSPISGHKSVSWYQQVLGQGPQFIFQYYEKEERGRGNFPDRFSARQFPNYSSELNVNALLLGDSALYLCASSFTGGNTEAFFGQGTRLTVV.

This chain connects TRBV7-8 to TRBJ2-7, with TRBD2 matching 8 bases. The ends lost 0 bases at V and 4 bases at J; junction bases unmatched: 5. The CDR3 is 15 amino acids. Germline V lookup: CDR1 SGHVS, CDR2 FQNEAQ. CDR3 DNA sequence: TGTGCCAGCAGCTTAGCGAGCGGGGGTGGGTACGAGCAGTACTTC. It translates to CASSLASGGGYEQYF.

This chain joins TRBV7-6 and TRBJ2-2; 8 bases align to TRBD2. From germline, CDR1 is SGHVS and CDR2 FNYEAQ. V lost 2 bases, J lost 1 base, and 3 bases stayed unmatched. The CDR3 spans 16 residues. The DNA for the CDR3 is TGTGCCAGCAGCTTACTAGCGGGCCGGAACACCGGGGAGCTGTTTTTT. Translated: CASSLLAGRNTGELFF.

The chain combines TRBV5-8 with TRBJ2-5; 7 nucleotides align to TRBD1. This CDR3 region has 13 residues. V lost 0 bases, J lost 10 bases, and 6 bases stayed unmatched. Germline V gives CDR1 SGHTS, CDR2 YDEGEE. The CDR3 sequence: CASSLGTGQIQYF. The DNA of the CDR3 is TGTGCCAGCAGCTTGGGGACAGGCCAAATCCAGTACTTC.

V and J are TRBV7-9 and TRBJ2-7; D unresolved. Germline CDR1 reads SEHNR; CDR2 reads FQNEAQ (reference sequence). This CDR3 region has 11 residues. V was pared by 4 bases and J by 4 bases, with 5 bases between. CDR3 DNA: TGTGCCAGCAGCTCCATGTACGAGCAGTACTTC. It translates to CASSSMYEQYF.

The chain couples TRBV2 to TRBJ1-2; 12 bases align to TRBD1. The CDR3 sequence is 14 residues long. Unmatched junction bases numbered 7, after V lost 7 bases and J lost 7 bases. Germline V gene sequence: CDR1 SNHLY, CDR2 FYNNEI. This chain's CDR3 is CASKPGQGAGGYTF. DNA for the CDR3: TGTGCCAGCAAGCCGGGACAGGGGGCGGGTGGCTACACCTTC.

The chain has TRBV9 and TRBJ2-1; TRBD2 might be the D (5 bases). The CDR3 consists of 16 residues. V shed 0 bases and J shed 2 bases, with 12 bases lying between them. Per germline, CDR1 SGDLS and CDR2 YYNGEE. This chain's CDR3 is CASSVEAEPPYNEQFF. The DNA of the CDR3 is TGTGCCAGCAGCGTAGAAGCGGAGCCCCCCTACAATGAGCAGTTCTTC.

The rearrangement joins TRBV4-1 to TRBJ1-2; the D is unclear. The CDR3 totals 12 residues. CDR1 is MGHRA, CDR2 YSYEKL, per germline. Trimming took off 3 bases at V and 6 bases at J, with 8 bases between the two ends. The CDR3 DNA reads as TGCGCCAGCAGCCACCCACCTAATGGCTACACCTTC. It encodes CASSHPPNGYTF.

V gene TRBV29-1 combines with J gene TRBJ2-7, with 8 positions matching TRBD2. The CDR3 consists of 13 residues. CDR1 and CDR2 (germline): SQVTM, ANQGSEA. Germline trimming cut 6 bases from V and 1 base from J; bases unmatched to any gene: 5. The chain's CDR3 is CSVKPGGSYEQYF. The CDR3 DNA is TGCAGCGTAAAACCGGGGGGGTCCTACGAGCAGTACTTC.

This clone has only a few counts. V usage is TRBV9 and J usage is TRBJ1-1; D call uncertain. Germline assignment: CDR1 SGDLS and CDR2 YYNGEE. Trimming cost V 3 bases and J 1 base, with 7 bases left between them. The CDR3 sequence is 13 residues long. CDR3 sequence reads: CASSGRENTEAFF. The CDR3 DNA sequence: TGTGCCAGCAGCGGAAGAGAGAACACTGAAGCTTTCTTT.

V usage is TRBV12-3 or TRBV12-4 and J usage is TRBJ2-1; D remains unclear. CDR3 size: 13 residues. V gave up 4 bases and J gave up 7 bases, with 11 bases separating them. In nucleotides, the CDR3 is TGTGCCAGCAGTTACCAGCCAGGTAATGAGCAGTTCTTC. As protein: CASSYQPGNEQFF.

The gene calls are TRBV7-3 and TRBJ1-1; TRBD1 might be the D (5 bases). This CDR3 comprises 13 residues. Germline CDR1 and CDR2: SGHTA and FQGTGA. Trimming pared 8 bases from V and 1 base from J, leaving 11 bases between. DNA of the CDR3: TGTGCCAGCGGGCAGGGCCAGAACACTGAAGCTTTCTTT. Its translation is CASGQGQNTEAFF.

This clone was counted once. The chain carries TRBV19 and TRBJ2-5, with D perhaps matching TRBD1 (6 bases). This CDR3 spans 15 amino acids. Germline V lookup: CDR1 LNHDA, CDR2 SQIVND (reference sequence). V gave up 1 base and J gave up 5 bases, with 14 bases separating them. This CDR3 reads CASSIVPGAPETQYF. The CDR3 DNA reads TGTGCCAGTAGTATAGTCCCAGGGGCCCCTGAGACCCAGTACTTC.

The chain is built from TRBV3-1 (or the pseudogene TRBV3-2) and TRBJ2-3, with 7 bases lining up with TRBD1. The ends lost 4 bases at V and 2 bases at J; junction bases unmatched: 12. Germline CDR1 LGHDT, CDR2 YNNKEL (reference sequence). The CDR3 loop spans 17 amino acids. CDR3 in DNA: TGTGCCAGCAGCCCACCCTTCGGACAGGCGAACACAGATACGCAGTATTTT. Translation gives CASSPPFGQANTDTQYF.

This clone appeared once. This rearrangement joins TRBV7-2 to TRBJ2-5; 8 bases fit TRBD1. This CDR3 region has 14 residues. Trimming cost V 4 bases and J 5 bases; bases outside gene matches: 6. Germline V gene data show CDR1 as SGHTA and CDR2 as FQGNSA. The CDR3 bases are TGTGCCAGCAGCTCGACAGGGGTGAGGGAGACCCAGTACTTC. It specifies CASSSTGVRETQYF.

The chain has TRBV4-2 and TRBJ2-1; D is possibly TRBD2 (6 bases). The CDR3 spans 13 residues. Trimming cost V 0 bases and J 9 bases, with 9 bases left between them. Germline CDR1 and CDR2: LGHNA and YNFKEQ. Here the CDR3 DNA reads TGTGCCAGCAGCCAAGAAACCGGGGGTGAGCAGTTCTTC. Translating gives CASSQETGGEQFF.

The CDR3 spells CASSQVPPGQGGEAFF. The CDR3 nucleotides read TGTGCCAGCAGCCAAGTCCCCCCGGGACAGGGCGGGGAGGCTTTCTTT. The chain joins TRBV14 to TRBJ1-1; 9 bases are shared with TRBD1. Per the germline V gene, CDR1 is SGHDN and CDR2 is FVKESK. V gave up 1 base and J gave up 11 bases; unmatched junction bases: 14. The CDR3 is 16 residues long. Full variable domain (remainder filled in from reference TRBV14 and TRBJ1-1): EAGVTQFPSHSVIEKGQTVTLRCDPISGHDNLYWYRRVMGKEIKFLLHFVKESKQDESGMPNNRFLAERTGGTYSTLKVQPAELEDSGVYFCASSQVPPGQGGEAFFGQGTRLTVV.

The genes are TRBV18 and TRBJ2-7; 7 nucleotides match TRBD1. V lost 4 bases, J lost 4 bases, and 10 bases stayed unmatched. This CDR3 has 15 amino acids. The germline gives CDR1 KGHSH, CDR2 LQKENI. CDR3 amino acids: CASSRTRTGDYEQYF. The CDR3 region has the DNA TGTGCCAGCTCACGAACCCGGACAGGAGATTACGAGCAGTACTTC.